This T cell receptor beta chain was obtained from a study of monozygotic twins with inflammatory bowel disease. Germline CDR1 LGHDT, CDR2 YNNKEL (reference sequence). The CDR3 has 14 amino acids. TCRdb reprocessed the 5' RACE reads and reports one entry per CDR3 protein, with no DNA. The sample holds some 130,000 distinct CDR3 sequences. Source material: blood. This chain joins TRBV3-1 and TRBJ2-1; the TRBD2 assignment by TCRdb is unverifiable without DNA. The TCR was taken from a human donor with ulcerative colitis or Crohn's disease, or a healthy co-twin of an affected twin (not recorded which). The CDR3: CASSHPRESDEQFF.